Listed here are 16 T cell receptor beta chains from one sample, sequenced in a study of patients and donors after allogeneic stem cell transplantation. TCRdb itself ran the RT-PCR reads through MiXCR, one entry per CDR3 protein. The table shows about a million distinct CDR3 sequences, with more than 15% occurring only once. The sequencing sample was made of blood, either unsorted or a sorted T cell fraction (not recorded which). These receptor sequences come from a human donor who was either an allogeneic HSCT recipient or a stem cell or donor lymphocyte infusion donor (not recorded which). It is not recorded whose cells these are; they may come from a transplant donor.

The chain couples TRBV21-1 to TRBJ2-7; TRBD1, the table's D call, was not compared with the DNA. TRBV21-1 is a pseudogene segment. This CDR3 comprises 16 residues. The CDR3 nucleotides read TGTGCCAGCAGCGATCGATTTAATAAGGACAGGGCCGAGCAGTACTTC. Translation: CASSDRFNKDRAEQYF.

The sample holds a few counts of this clonotype. The chain joins TRBV10-3 to TRBJ2-5; TRBD1 is a possible D gene (8 bases). Germline V gene lookup returns CDR1 ENHRY and CDR2 SYGVKD. The germline V and J ends were trimmed by 6 bases and 5 bases, with 19 bases remaining between them. The CDR3 is made up of 15 amino acids. The CDR3 sequence: CAIRRTGGGAETQYF. The CDR3 region has the DNA TGTGCCATCAGACGAACAGGGGGGGGGGCCGAGACCCAGTACTTC.

Many counts were recorded for this clonotype. This chain connects TRBV28 to TRBJ1-2; D is possibly TRBD1 (6 bases). Trimming pared 4 bases from V and 8 bases from J, leaving 11 bases between. The germline V gene encodes CDR1 MDHEN and CDR2 SYDVKM. This CDR3 has 12 residues. Here the CDR3 reads CASSYGQRGYTF. The CDR3 DNA sequence: TGTGCCAGCAGTTACGGACAGCGGGGCTACACCTTC.

This clonotype was recorded a few times. The chain combines TRBV28 with TRBJ1-1, with D perhaps matching TRBD1 (6 bases). This CDR3 has 15 amino acids. Germline values: CDR1 MDHEN, CDR2 SYDVKM. The V and J ends lost 0 bases and 8 bases respectively, with 16 bases between them. CDR3 in amino acids: CASSLWGVQRGEAFF. CDR3 sequence (DNA): TGTGCCAGCAGTTTATGGGGGGTACAGAGGGGGGAAGCTTTCTTT.

This clonotype has a handful of counts. The CDR3 loop reads CATSDQSNQPQHF. The CDR3 region has the DNA TGTGCCACCAGTGACCAATCGAATCAGCCCCAGCATTTT. V is TRBV24-1 and J is TRBJ1-5; D not resolved. In germline, CDR1 is KGHDR, CDR2 SFDVKD. Trimming left V 4 bases short and J 4 bases short, with 7 bases between. The CDR3 extends over 13 amino acids.

Concerning this clonotype itself: One end of the junction varies from germline; a read error may be responsible. The chain joins TRBV20-1 to TRBJ2-7, with 9 bases that match TRBD2. Germline V gene lookup returns CDR1 DFQATT and CDR2 SNEGSKA (reference sequence). The CDR3 has 13 residues. CDR3 protein: CSASRSGSWELYF. CDR3 bases: TGCAGTGCTAGTCGTAGCGGGAGCTGGGAGCTGTACTTC.

This rearrangement joins TRBV7-9 to TRBJ2-5; 10 bases fit TRBD1. Germline V gene sequence: CDR1 SEHNR, CDR2 FQNEAQ (reference sequence). V was clipped by 5 bases and J by 4 bases; unmatched bases: 10. CDR3 length: 16 amino acids. The DNA of the CDR3 is TGTGCCAGCAGCCGCCGTCCCGGGACAGGGGCAGAGACCCAGTACTTC. Protein: CASSRRPGTGAETQYF.

This chain uses TRBV5-1 with TRBJ2-1, with TRBD1 matching over 9 bases. The CDR3 loop spans 14 amino acids. After removal of 4 bases from V and 8 bases from J, the junction contained 7 bases not matched to a gene. The germline V gene has CDR1 SGHRS and CDR2 YFSETQ. The CDR3 region is CASSTGTGIDEQFF. For the CDR3, the DNA is TGCGCCAGCAGCACCGGGACAGGGATCGATGAGCAGTTCTTC.

This clonotype was seen at least ten times. The V and J genes are TRBV29-1 and TRBJ1-4; a possible D gene is TRBD1 (5 bases). CDR1 and CDR2 (germline): SQVTM, ANQGSEA. V was trimmed by 6 bases and J by 8 bases, leaving 13 bases between them. This CDR3 region has 12 residues. CDR3 loop: CSVLGEGEKLFF. The CDR3 bases are TGCAGCGTCTTGGGGGAGGGGGAAAAACTGTTTTTT.

The CDR3 DNA follows: TGTGCCAGCAGCCCGGGTGGGGATGGCTACACCTTC. Translated: CASSPGGDGYTF. The chain employs TRBV12-3 or TRBV12-4 and TRBJ1-2; D is unclear. The length of the CDR3 is 12 residues. With 6 bases removed from V and 6 bases from J, the gap between germline ends came to 11 bases.

This clonotype appeared a single time. The chain combines TRBV5-1 with TRBJ2-7, with D possibly being TRBD2 (6 bases). CDR1 is SGHRS, CDR2 YFSETQ, per germline. CDR3 size: 19 residues. Trimming removed 0 bases from V and 2 bases from J, with 24 bases in between. The CDR3 DNA reads as TGCGCCAGCAGCTTGGATTTTCTGTTTTTGGGGGGTCGAGCCTACGAGCAGTACTTC. Amino acid sequence: CASSLDFLFLGGRAYEQYF.

This clonotype has more than one count but fewer than ten. The chain employs TRBV7-2 and TRBJ2-1; D might be TRBD2 (6 bases). The CDR3 spans 17 residues. The germline V gene encodes CDR1 SGHTA and CDR2 FQGNSA. The V end lost 2 bases, the J end lost 6 bases, and 20 bases lay between the germline ends. The CDR3 nucleotides read TGTGCCAGCAGCTTACGGAGCGGGCCATTGAAAGGCAATGAGCAGTTCTTC. It codes for CASSLRSGPLKGNEQFF.

This chain links TRBV7-9 with TRBJ2-1; D is uncertain. Per the germline V gene, CDR1 is SEHNR and CDR2 is FQNEAQ (reference sequence). The CDR3 spans 14 residues. V lost 7 bases and J lost 8, with 18 bases in between. The CDR3, as DNA: TGTGCCAGCACCTCCCCCCTCCGGCTTGATGAGCAGTTCTTC. Its protein is CASTSPLRLDEQFF.

This clonotype showed up just a few times. The J gene is TRBJ2-1, the V gene TRBV20-1; D possibly matches TRBD1 or TRBD2 (5 bases each). The CDR3 is 14 amino acids. Trimming left V 6 bases short and J 4 bases short, with 16 bases between. The germline gives CDR1 DFQATT, CDR2 SNEGSKA (reference sequence). CDR3 in amino acids: CSATRGGQYNEQFF. The CDR3 nucleotides are TGCAGTGCCACCCGGGGCGGGCAGTACAATGAGCAGTTCTTC.

Many counts were recorded for this clonotype. The chain joins TRBV5-1 to TRBJ2-7; TRBD2 agrees at 13 bases. The CDR3 spans 15 residues. V shed 3 bases, J shed 7 bases, and the junction held 7 bases outside the gene matches. Germline-derived CDR1 and CDR2 are SGHRS and YFSETQ. The CDR3 sequence is CASSSEPGLAGEQYF. The CDR3 coding sequence is TGCGCCAGCAGCTCCGAACCGGGACTAGCGGGGGAGCAGTACTTC.

V usage is TRBV7-2 and J usage is TRBJ2-1; 11 nucleotides align to TRBD2. Germline CDR1 is SGHTA and CDR2 is FQGNSA. This CDR3 comprises 16 residues. V shed 5 bases and J 0 bases; nucleotides not matched to a gene: 3. DNA of the CDR3: TGTGCCAGCAGCCGTAGCGGGGGGGCCTCCTACAATGAGCAGTTCTTC. It codes for CASSRSGGASYNEQFF.